This T cell receptor beta chain was documented in a study of blood T cells in healthy people across ages. Study observations and caveats: Among T cells, TCR beta diversity per million cells dropped roughly linearly as age rose. Underestimates were what the diversity estimates from one million T cells were considered to be. Unsorted PBMCs blocked a conclusive comparison of naive and antigen-experienced cells.

A second PCR of 7 to 11 cycles used a sample-barcoded 5' primer and a J-beta primer mix. TCRdb reprocessed the 5' RACE reads via MiXCR and lists one record per CDR3 protein. The table has fewer than 1.5 million distinct CDR3 sequences, 35% to 45% seen once; the top ten hold roughly 7.9%. It was ten milliliters of peripheral blood that were drawn from each donor. The length of the CDR3 is 12 residues. Trimming removed 5 bases at V and 5 bases at J, with 9 bases between. Regarding this clonotype: Its target is not known.

The chain employs TRBV12-3 or TRBV12-4 and TRBJ1-1; no reliable D call. Sequencing was done on a sample of blood. The receptor was isolated from a woman aged 18-30 years in good health. DNA for the CDR3: TGTGCCAGCAGTCGAATGAGGACTGAAGCTTTCTTT. Its translation is CASSRMRTEAFF.